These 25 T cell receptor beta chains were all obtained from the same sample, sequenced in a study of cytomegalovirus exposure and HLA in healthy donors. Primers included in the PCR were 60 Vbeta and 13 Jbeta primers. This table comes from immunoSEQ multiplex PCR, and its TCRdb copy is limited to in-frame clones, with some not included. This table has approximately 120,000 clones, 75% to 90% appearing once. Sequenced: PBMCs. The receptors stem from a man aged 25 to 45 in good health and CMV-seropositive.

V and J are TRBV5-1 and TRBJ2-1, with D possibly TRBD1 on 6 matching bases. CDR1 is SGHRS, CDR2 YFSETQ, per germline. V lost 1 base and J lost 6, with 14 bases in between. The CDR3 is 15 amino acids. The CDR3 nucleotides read TGCGCCAGCAGCTTGTCGGGCAGGGGTGGCAATGAGCAGTTCTTC. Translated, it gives CASSLSGRGGNEQFF.

The CDR3 nucleotides are TGTGCCAGCAGCGTAGGACAGGGGAATTACAATGAGCAGTTCTTC. Its translation: CASSVGQGNYNEQFF. The chain employs TRBV9 and TRBJ2-1; 8 bases agree with TRBD1. V lost 0 bases to trimming and J lost 4 bases; unmatched junction nucleotides: 3. Germline values: CDR1 SGDLS, CDR2 YYNGEE. This CDR3 is built from 15 residues.

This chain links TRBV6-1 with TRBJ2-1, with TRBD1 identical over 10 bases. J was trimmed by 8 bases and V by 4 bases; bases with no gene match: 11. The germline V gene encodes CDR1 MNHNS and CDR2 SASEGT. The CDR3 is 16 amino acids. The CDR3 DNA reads TGTGCCAGCAGTGGTTGGGGGACAGGGGCCTTGGATGAGCAGTTCTTC. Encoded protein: CASSGWGTGALDEQFF.

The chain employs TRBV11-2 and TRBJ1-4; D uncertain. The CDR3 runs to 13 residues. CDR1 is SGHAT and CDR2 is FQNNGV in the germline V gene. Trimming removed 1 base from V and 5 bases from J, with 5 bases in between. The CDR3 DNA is TGTGCCAGCAGCTTAGCGGGGAATGAAAAACTGTTTTTT. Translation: CASSLAGNEKLFF.

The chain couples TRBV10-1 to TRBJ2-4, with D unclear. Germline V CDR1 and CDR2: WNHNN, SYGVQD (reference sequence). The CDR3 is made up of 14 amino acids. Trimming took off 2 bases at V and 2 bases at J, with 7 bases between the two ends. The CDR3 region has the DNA TGCGCCAGCAGTGAGGAGGAGTCCAAAAACATTCAGTACTTC. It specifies CASSEEESKNIQYF.

The CDR3: CASAGDIYNEQFF. DNA of the CDR3: TGTGCCAGTGCCGGGGACATCTACAATGAGCAGTTCTTC. The V call is TRBV19, the J call TRBJ2-1; possibly TRBD1 for D (6 bases). In germline, CDR1 is LNHDA, CDR2 SQIVND (reference sequence). The germline V and J ends were trimmed by 8 bases and 3 bases, with 11 bases remaining between them. The CDR3 spans 13 residues.

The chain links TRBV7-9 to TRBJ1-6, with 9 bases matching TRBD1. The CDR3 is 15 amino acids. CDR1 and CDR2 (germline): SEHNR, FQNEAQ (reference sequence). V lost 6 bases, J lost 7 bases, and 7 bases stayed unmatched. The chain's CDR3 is CASRKGTGTNSPLHF. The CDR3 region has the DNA TGTGCCAGCAGGAAGGGGACAGGGACCAATTCACCCCTCCACTTT.

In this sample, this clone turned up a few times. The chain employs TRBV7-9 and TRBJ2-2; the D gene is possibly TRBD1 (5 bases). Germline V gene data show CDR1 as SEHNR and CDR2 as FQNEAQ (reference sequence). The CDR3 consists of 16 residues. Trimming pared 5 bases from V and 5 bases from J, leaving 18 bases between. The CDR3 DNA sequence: TGTGCCAGCAGCCCTTCGGCAGGGCTTTTAACCGGGGAGCTGTTTTTT. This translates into CASSPSAGLLTGELFF.

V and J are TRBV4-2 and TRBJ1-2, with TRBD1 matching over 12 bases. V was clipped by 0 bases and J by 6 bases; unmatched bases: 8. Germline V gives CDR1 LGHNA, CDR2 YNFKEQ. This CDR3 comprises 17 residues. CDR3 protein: CASSQEAPGQGADGYTF. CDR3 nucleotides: TGTGCCAGCAGCCAAGAAGCTCCGGGACAGGGGGCGGATGGCTACACCTTC.

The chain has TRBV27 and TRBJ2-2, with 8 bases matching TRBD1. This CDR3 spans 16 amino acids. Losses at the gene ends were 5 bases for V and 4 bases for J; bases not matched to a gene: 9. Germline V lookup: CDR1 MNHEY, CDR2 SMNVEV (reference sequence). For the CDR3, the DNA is TGTGCCAGCAGTATCGACAGGGGATCGGGCACCGGGGAGCTGTTTTTT. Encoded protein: CASSIDRGSGTGELFF.

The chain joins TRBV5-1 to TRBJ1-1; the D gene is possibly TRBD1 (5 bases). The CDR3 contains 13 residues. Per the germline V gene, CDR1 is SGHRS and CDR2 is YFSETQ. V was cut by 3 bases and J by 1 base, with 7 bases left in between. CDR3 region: CASSWRGNTEAFF. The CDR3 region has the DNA TGCGCCAGCAGCTGGAGGGGGAACACTGAAGCTTTCTTT.

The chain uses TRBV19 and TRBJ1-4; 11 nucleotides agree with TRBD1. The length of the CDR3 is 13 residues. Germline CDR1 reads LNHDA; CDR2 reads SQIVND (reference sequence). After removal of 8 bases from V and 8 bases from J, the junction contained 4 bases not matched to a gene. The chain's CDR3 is CASSDRGQEKLFF. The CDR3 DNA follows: TGTGCCAGTTCGGACAGGGGGCAAGAAAAACTGTTTTTT.

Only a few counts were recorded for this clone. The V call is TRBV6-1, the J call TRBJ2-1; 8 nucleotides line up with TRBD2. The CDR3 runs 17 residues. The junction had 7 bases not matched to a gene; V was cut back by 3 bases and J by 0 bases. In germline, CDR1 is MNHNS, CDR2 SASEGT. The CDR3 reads CASSDSSGESSYNEQFF. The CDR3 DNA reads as TGTGCCAGCAGTGACAGTAGCGGGGAGAGCTCCTACAATGAGCAGTTCTTC.

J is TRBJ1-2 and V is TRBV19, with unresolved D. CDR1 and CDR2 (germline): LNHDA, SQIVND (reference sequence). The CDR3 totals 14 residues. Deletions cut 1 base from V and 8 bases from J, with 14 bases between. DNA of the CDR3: TGTGCCAGTAGTATAGTTCACGGGGAGGACGGCTACACCTTC. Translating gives CASSIVHGEDGYTF.

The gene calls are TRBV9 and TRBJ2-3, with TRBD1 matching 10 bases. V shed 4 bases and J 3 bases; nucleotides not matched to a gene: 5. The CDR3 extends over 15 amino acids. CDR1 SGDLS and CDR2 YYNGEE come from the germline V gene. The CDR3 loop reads CASSPRTGGTDTQYF. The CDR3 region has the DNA TGTGCCAGCAGCCCTAGGACAGGGGGGACAGATACGCAGTATTTT.

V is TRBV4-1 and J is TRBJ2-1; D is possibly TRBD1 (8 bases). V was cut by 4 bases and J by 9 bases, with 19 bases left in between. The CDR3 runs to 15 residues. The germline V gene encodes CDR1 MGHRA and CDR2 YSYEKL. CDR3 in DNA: TGCGCCAGCAGCCTAACAGGGGGGGGAGGCGGTGAGCAGTTCTTC. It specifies CASSLTGGGGGEQFF.

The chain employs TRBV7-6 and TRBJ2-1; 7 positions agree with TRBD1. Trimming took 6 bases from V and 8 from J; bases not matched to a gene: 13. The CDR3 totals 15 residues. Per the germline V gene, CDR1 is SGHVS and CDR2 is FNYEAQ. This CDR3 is CASSNEGGLIYEQFF. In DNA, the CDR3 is TGTGCCAGCAGTAACGAAGGGGGCCTTATATATGAGCAGTTCTTC. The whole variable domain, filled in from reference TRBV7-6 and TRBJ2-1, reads GAGVSQSPRYKVTKRGQDVALRCDPISGHVSLYWYRQALGQGPEFLTYFNYEAQQDKSGLPNDRFSAERPEGSISTLTIQRTEQRDSAMYRCASSNEGGLIYEQFFGPGTRLTVL.

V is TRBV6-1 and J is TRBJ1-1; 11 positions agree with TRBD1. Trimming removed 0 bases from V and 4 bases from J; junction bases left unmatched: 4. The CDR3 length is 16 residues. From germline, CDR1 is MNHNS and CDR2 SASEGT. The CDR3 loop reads CASSEAPGQGGTEAFF. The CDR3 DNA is TGTGCCAGCAGTGAAGCACCGGGACAGGGGGGCACTGAAGCTTTCTTT.

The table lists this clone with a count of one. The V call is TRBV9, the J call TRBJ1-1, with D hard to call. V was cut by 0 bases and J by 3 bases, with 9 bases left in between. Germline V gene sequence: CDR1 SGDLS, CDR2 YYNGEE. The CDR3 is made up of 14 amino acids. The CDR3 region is CASSVGGYDTEAFF. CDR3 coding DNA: TGTGCCAGCAGCGTAGGAGGGTATGACACTGAAGCTTTCTTT.

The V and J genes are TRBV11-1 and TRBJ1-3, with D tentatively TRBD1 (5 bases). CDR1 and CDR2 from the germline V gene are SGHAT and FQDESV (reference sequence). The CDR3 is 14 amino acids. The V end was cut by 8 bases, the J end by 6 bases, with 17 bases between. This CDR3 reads CASGKGTSENTIYF. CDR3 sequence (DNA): TGTGCCAGCGGTAAGGGGACTTCAGAAAACACCATATATTTT. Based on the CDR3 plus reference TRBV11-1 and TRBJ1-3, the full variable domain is EAEVAQSPRYKITEKSQAVAFWCDPISGHATLYWYRQILGQGPELLVQFQDESVVDDSQLPKDRFSAERLKGVDSTLKIQPAELGDSAMYLCASGKGTSENTIYFGEGSWLTVV.

CDR3 sequence: CASSLSVHRLAVYEQYF. The CDR3 nucleotides are TGTGCCAGCAGCTTATCGGTACATCGACTAGCGGTCTACGAGCAGTACTTC. V is TRBV7-2 and J is TRBJ2-7, with 9 bases lining up with TRBD2. Germline CDR1 SGHTA, CDR2 FQGNSA. The CDR3 extends over 17 amino acids. The V and J ends lost 2 bases and 3 bases, in that order; junction bases with no gene match: 11.

The CDR3: CASSKPASSYEQYF. As DNA, the CDR3 is TGTGCCAGTAGTAAGCCAGCTAGTTCCTACGAGCAGTACTTC. V and J are TRBV19 and TRBJ2-7, with no clear D. Trimming shortened V by 4 bases and J by 1 base, and 11 bases separated the two germline ends. The germline V gene has CDR1 LNHDA and CDR2 SQIVND (reference sequence). This CDR3 is built from 14 residues.

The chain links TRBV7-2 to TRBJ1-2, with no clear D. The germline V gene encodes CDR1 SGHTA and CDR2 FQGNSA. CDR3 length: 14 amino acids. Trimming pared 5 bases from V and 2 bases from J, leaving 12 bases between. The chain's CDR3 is CASSTYGRNYGYTF. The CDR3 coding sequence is TGTGCCAGCAGCACCTACGGCAGGAACTATGGCTACACCTTC.

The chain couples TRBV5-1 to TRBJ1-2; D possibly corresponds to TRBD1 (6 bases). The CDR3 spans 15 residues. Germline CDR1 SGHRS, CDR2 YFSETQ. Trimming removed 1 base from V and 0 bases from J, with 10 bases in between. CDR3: CASSLTAGANYGYTF. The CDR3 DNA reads TGCGCCAGCAGCTTGACGGCAGGGGCTAACTATGGCTACACCTTC.

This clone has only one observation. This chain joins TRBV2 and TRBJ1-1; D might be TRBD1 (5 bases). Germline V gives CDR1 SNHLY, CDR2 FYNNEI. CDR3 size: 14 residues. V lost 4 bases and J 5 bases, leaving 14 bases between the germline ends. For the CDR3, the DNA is TGTGCCAGCAGTGTTTCAAGGGGTGAGACTGAAGCTTTCTTT. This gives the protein CASSVSRGETEAFF.